Each of the 7 T cell receptor beta chains below was sequenced from the same sample in a study of patients and donors after allogeneic stem cell transplantation. TCRdb fed the RT-PCR reads into MiXCR, producing one record per CDR3 protein. The profile covers about 74,000 distinct CDR3 sequences, with 26% appearing a single time and about a quarter taken by the ten largest. Source material: blood, either unsorted or a sorted T cell fraction (not recorded which). The source of these receptors is a human donor who was either an allogeneic HSCT recipient or a stem cell or donor lymphocyte infusion donor (not recorded which). It is not recorded whose cells these are; they may come from a transplant donor.

The chain recombines TRBV7-2 with TRBJ1-6; 7 bases are shared with TRBD1. This CDR3 contains 18 residues. The trim removed 5 bases at V and 0 bases at J, leaving 10 bases unmatched. Germline V gene data show CDR1 as SGHTA and CDR2 as FQGNSA. The DNA for the CDR3 is TGTGCCAGCAGCCTAGAGGACAGGCCTTTCTCCTATAATTCACCCCTCCACTTT. Its translation: CASSLEDRPFSYNSPLHF.

The J gene is TRBJ2-1, the V gene TRBV20-1; a possible D gene is TRBD2 (6 bases). The CDR3 has 17 residues. The germline V gene encodes CDR1 DFQATT and CDR2 SNEGSKA (reference sequence). Trimming took off 3 bases at V and 8 bases at J, with 26 bases between the two ends. CDR3 sequence: CSARDRLSGLVRDEQFF. CDR3 in DNA: TGCAGTGCTAGGGACCGCCTGTCGGGACTGGTTCGGGATGAGCAGTTCTTC.

The chain recombines TRBV25-1 with TRBJ2-1; no reliable D call. The V and J ends lost 4 bases and 7 bases respectively, with 5 bases between them. The CDR3 is made up of 11 amino acids. Germline lookup yields CDR1 MGHDK and CDR2 SYGVNS. The CDR3 DNA is TGTGCCAGCAGTGTCCTGAATGAGCAGTTCTTC. This encodes CASSVLNEQFF.

The rearrangement joins TRBV6-2 or TRBV6-3 to TRBJ2-2; D call uncertain. Deletions cut 10 bases from V and 0 bases from J, with 9 bases between. The CDR3 totals 13 residues. From germline, CDR1 is MNHEY and CDR2 SVGEGT. The CDR3 DNA reads TGTGCCACCCAGGCTTCGAACACCGGGGAGCTGTTTTTT. Amino acid sequence: CATQASNTGELFF.

This clonotype was detected a few times. The chain uses TRBV4-1 and TRBJ1-5, with no clear D. Trimming cost V 0 bases and J 6 bases, with 12 bases left between them. The CDR3 runs to 15 residues. Germline assignment: CDR1 MGHRA and CDR2 YSYEKL. The CDR3 DNA is TGCGCCAGCAGCCAAGATTCTGGTTGGTCTCAGCCCCAGCATTTT. Its translation: CASSQDSGWSQPQHF.

The genes are TRBV20-1 and TRBJ1-2; D not certain. CDR1 and CDR2 (germline): DFQATT, SNEGSKA (reference sequence). Trimming took 5 bases from V and 4 from J, leaving 14 bases between them. CDR3 size: 13 residues. The CDR3 nucleotides read TGCAGTGCTGCCAGACTGCGGGGCTATGGCTACACCTTC. It encodes CSAARLRGYGYTF.

J is TRBJ2-7 and V is TRBV27; perhaps TRBD1 as D (5 bases). CDR3 length: 13 amino acids. The V end lost 2 bases, the J end lost 4 bases, and 9 bases lay between the germline ends. In germline, CDR1 is MNHEY, CDR2 SMNVEV (reference sequence). Here the CDR3 reads CASSLLGAYEQYF. CDR3 nucleotides: TGTGCCAGCAGTTTACTAGGGGCGTACGAGCAGTACTTC.